Sequencing of this TCR beta chain was carried out in a study of cytomegalovirus exposure and HLA in healthy donors (dated by TCRdb to the late 2010s). Context from the whole study: The 666 repertoires of the first cohort and the 110 or so validation repertoires were produced on the same platform, according to a later analysis. The study aimed to test whether signatures of past pathogen exposure could be identified by cataloging public T cell receptors. Along with the approximately 700-subject first cohort, a separate validation cohort of over 90 different subjects was used. To predict cytomegalovirus infection status, the study combined high-throughput TCR immunosequencing, statistical association of individual TCRs with disease status, and machine learning.

To prepare the library, the immunoSEQ multiplex PCR assay was applied. The authors' pipeline ran thus. A statistical classification framework was developed to diagnose cytomegalovirus status using the catalog of TCR beta chain sequences. TCRdb's version of the immuneACCESS table is confined to in-frame rearrangements and falls short of the full clone set. An unresolved V gene accounts for under half of the shortfall where checked; the remainder is of unknown origin. That table is the source of V, J and clone size, and D and trimming were worked out from the DNA. The sample records 110,000 or so clones, under 90% of which are singletons. The top ten clonotypes cover around 1.9% of the sample. Trimming at the junction amounts to 3 bases on V and 5 bases on J, and the germline ends lie 10 bases apart. The CDR3 has 13 amino acids, counting the end cysteine and phenylalanine. Only the CDR3 part of the read is kept: 39 bases, read in frame from the first base. CDR1 and CDR2, looked up from the germline V gene (reference sequence), are LNHNV and YYDKDF.

Notes on this clone: The clone's antigen remains unknown. Qualities for individual bases were not recorded, and no much larger clone is one base off.

Separate from the approximately 700-subject first cohort, the validation cohort of some 130 subjects was the group to which the donors belonged. Paper-wide results and their limitations: In both the original and validation cohorts, the classifier was reported to diagnose cytomegalovirus status with high specificity and sensitivity. According to the authors, the approach could potentially be generalized to other disease states and immunological phenotypes. In vitro tests confirmed that three of the cytomegalovirus-associated TCR beta chains recognize cytomegalovirus antigens. The study gave a list of about 160 TCR beta chains associated with cytomegalovirus. Subsequent analysis determined that TCRs grouped into clusters in the first cohort also showed a tendency toward co-occurrence across the 90 to 150 validation repertoires, and 90% to 95% of cluster scores exceeded 0. Across donors, most TCR sequences were observed very rarely, whereas some public TCRs were present in many individuals. The validation cohort had no HLA typing available for a later analysis, so co-occurrence within that cohort was assessed over all 120 repertoires.

The V and J segments used are TRBV15 and TRBJ2-5; a weak D assignment points to TRBD2 (5 bases agree). Input material: PBMCs. The TCR was taken from a woman in her 30s in good health and CMV-seronegative. The bases are TGTGCCACCAGCAGGGTCCCGGGGGAGACCCAGTACTTC. It translates to CATSRVPGETQYF.